The 14 T cell receptor beta chains below come from one sample, sequenced in a study of blood T cells in healthy people across ages. With a J-beta primer mix and a sample-barcoded 5' primer, a second PCR ran 7 to 11 cycles. TCRdb independently ran MiXCR on the 5' RACE reads; one entry per CDR3 protein. The sample consists of 920,000 or so distinct CDR3 sequences, 35% to 55% of them appearing once. The sequencing sample was made of blood. Source of these receptors: an older woman in good health.

The gene calls are TRBV24-1 and TRBJ2-5; D might be TRBD2 (6 bases). Deletions cut 3 bases from V and 9 bases from J, with 22 bases between. The CDR3 loop spans 16 amino acids. Germline V gene lookup returns CDR1 KGHDR and CDR2 SFDVKD. CDR3 sequence: CATSDPQEDYPQSQYF. The CDR3 DNA sequence: TGTGCCACCAGTGATCCACAGGAGGACTACCCCCAGTCCCAGTACTTC.

This clonotype was seen only a few times. The genes are TRBV27 and TRBJ2-5; 7 bases match TRBD2. This CDR3 region has 19 residues. The trim removed 3 bases at V and 1 base at J, leaving 17 bases unmatched. CDR1 and CDR2 from the germline V gene are MNHEY and SMNVEV (reference sequence). The CDR3 nucleotides are TGTGCCAGCAGTTTTACCCCTTTACTGGGGGGAGGGCCCCAAGAGACCCAGTACTTC. This gives the protein CASSFTPLLGGGPQETQYF.

About this clonotype: A read error may produce the germline difference seen at one junction end. The chain uses TRBV11-2 and TRBJ2-7; the D is unclear. The CDR3 contains 15 residues. Germline CDR1 SGHAT, CDR2 FQNNGV. This chain's CDR3 is CAGSPSSDHTYEQYF. CDR3 nucleotides: TGTGCCGGCAGCCCCTCGTCGGACCACACCTACGAGCAGTACTTC.

J is TRBJ2-5 and V is TRBV28; maybe TRBD1 (5 bases). V was shortened by 6 bases and J by 5 bases, with 19 bases between the two germline ends. Per germline, CDR1 MDHEN and CDR2 SYDVKM. The CDR3 consists of 15 residues. This chain's CDR3 is CASRATVFLDETQYF. The CDR3 DNA follows: TGTGCCAGCAGAGCGACAGTCTTCTTAGATGAGACCCAGTACTTC.

Ten or more counts support this clonotype. This chain uses TRBV2 with TRBJ2-7; TRBD1 agrees at 7 bases. The CDR3 has 13 residues. CDR1 is SNHLY, CDR2 FYNNEI, per germline. V lost 5 bases and J lost 5; bases outside the gene matches: 6. This CDR3 reads CASSTDRAHEQYF. As DNA, the CDR3 is TGTGCCAGCAGTACCGACAGGGCGCACGAGCAGTACTTC.

The chain is built from TRBV10-3 and TRBJ2-3; no clear D gene. This CDR3 spans 13 amino acids. Trimming cost V 6 bases and J 6 bases, with 13 bases left between them. Per germline, CDR1 ENHRY and CDR2 SYGVKD. CDR3 DNA: TGTGCCATCAGGACTTCCGAAGGGGATACGCAGTATTTT. This encodes CAIRTSEGDTQYF.

This clonotype occurred a few times. The gene calls are TRBV2 and TRBJ2-3; D might be TRBD1 (6 bases). Trimming took off 8 bases at V and 3 bases at J, with 12 bases between the two ends. CDR1 and CDR2 (germline): SNHLY, FYNNEI. The CDR3 extends over 13 amino acids. CDR3 bases: TGTGCCAGCCGGGACATGAGAACAGATACGCAGTATTTT. Its translation is CASRDMRTDTQYF.

V and J are TRBV2 and TRBJ1-1; D unresolved. CDR1 is SNHLY and CDR2 is FYNNEI in the germline V gene. The CDR3 runs 14 residues. Trimming took 8 bases from V and 0 from J, leaving 13 bases between them. For the CDR3, the DNA is TGTGCCAGCCGGAAGACCGATATGAACACTGAAGCTTTCTTT. It codes for CASRKTDMNTEAFF.

The table lists this clonotype with many counts. The CDR3 loop reads CASSATPRSGKETQYF. In DNA, the CDR3 is TGTGCCAGCAGCGCAACCCCTCGATCGGGCAAAGAGACCCAGTACTTC. This chain links TRBV2 with TRBJ2-5; D not resolved. V lost 6 bases and J lost 3, with 20 bases in between. The CDR3 has 16 amino acids. The germline V gene encodes CDR1 SNHLY and CDR2 FYNNEI. Full variable domain (outside the CDR3, taken from reference TRBV2 and TRBJ2-5): EPEVTQTPSHQVTQMGQEVILRCVPISNHLYFYWYRQILGQKVEFLVSFYNNEISEKSEIFDDQFSVERPDGSNFTLKIRSTKLEDSAMYFCASSATPRSGKETQYFGPGTRLLVL.

This clonotype has a count of ten or more. V usage is TRBV6-5 and J usage is TRBJ1-2; D might be TRBD1 (6 bases). Germline V gene lookup returns CDR1 MNHEY and CDR2 SVGAGI. Trimming left V 6 bases short and J 6 bases short, with 14 bases between. The CDR3 runs to 13 residues. The DNA for the CDR3 is TGTGCCAGCAGCCGCCAGGGGTCGGATGGCTACACCTTC. Its translation: CASSRQGSDGYTF.

The chain employs TRBV20-1 and TRBJ2-5, with TRBD2 matching over 12 bases. Losses at the gene ends were 6 bases for V and 5 bases for J; bases not matched to a gene: 10. This CDR3 region has 15 residues. Germline CDR1 reads DFQATT; CDR2 reads SNEGSKA (reference sequence). The CDR3 loop is CSALRTSGVGETQYF. CDR3 nucleotide sequence: TGCAGTGCGCTACGGACTAGCGGGGTAGGGGAGACCCAGTACTTC.

This clonotype was counted many times. This chain joins TRBV3-1 and TRBJ2-7; 10 bases fit TRBD2. V lost 4 bases and J lost 2; bases outside the gene matches: 5. The CDR3 extends over 15 amino acids. Germline V lookup: CDR1 LGHDT, CDR2 YNNKEL (reference sequence). The CDR3 region is CASSLKAGGPYEQYF. CDR3 DNA: TGTGCCAGCAGCCTAAAAGCGGGAGGGCCCTACGAGCAGTACTTC.

The chain recombines TRBV4-2 with TRBJ2-3, with 8 bases matching TRBD2. Trimming cost V 2 bases and J 6 bases; bases outside gene matches: 10. Germline CDR1 reads LGHNA; CDR2 reads YNFKEQ. This CDR3 comprises 16 residues. The CDR3 is CASSQLGAGAPDTQYF. DNA of the CDR3: TGTGCCAGCAGCCAACTCGGAGCGGGAGCACCGGATACGCAGTATTTT.

This clonotype turned up a few times. The V and J genes are TRBV29-1 and TRBJ2-5, with a weak D call TRBD1 (5 bases). In germline, CDR1 is SQVTM, CDR2 ANQGSEA. With 4 bases removed from V and 11 bases from J, the gap between germline ends came to 26 bases. There are 15 residues in the CDR3. The CDR3 spells CSVALTVGGYVPQYF. CDR3 bases: TGCAGCGTTGCCCTGACAGTTGGTGGTTACGTACCGCAGTACTTC.